The 17 T cell receptor beta chains below all came from one sample that was sequenced in a study of shared clonotypes between healthy human individuals. The table came from immunoSEQ multiplex PCR; TCRdb's copy has only in-frame clones and leaves some out. The sample records about 1 million clones, about 75% being singletons. The sequenced sample consisted of memory CD4+ T cells sorted from blood. Subset denoted: CD45RA-negative fraction. The receptors shown here come from a man aged 18 to 35 in good health.

The chain uses TRBV4-1 and TRBJ2-3, with 9 bases that match TRBD2. Trimming removed 1 base from V and 2 bases from J; junction bases left unmatched: 13. The CDR3 length is 19 residues. Germline-derived CDR1 and CDR2 are MGHRA and YSYEKL. The CDR3 sequence: CASSQGSLASGENTDTQYF. CDR3 nucleotides: TGCGCCAGCAGCCAAGGGTCACTGGCTAGCGGGGAGAACACAGATACGCAGTATTTT.

The chain joins TRBV7-9 to TRBJ1-5; TRBD1 is a possible D gene (6 bases). Germline V gene sequence: CDR1 SEHNR, CDR2 FQNEAQ (reference sequence). Trimming cost V 3 bases and J 7 bases, with 16 bases left between them. The CDR3 contains 15 residues. CDR3 in DNA: TGTGCCAGCAGCTTCGCAGGGGCGCCAGGGCAGCCCCAGCATTTT. Translated, it gives CASSFAGAPGQPQHF.

The chain joins TRBV6-1 to TRBJ1-3; D might be TRBD1 (5 bases). Germline loops: CDR1 MNHNS, CDR2 SASEGT. This CDR3 comprises 15 residues. The germline V and J ends were trimmed by 2 bases and 4 bases, with 12 bases remaining between them. In DNA form, the CDR3 reads TGTGCCAGCAGTGAATTCGCCGGGGGAGGAAACACCATATATTTT. The encoded protein is CASSEFAGGGNTIYF.

This clone appeared a single time. The rearrangement links TRBV6-5 to TRBJ2-7; tentatively, D is TRBD1 (5 bases). V was trimmed by 5 bases and J by 4 bases, leaving 9 bases between them. This CDR3 comprises 12 residues. The germline CDR1 and CDR2 sequences are MNHEY and SVGAGI. CDR3 in DNA: TGTGCCAGCAGTGAGCAGGGATACGAGCAGTACTTC. It is translated as CASSEQGYEQYF.

A few counts support this clone. The V call is TRBV7-9, the J call TRBJ1-2, with 7 positions matching TRBD1. The CDR3 runs to 13 residues. Trimming at V came to 4 bases and at J to 3 bases, leaving 2 bases not matched to a gene. Germline V gene sequence: CDR1 SEHNR, CDR2 FQNEAQ (reference sequence). CDR3 region: CASSSGQDYGYTF. In nucleotides, the CDR3 is TGTGCCAGCAGCTCAGGACAGGACTATGGCTACACCTTC.

V and J are TRBV14 and TRBJ1-1; D is undetermined. The V end was cut by 2 bases, the J end by 4 bases, with 11 bases between. CDR1 and CDR2 (germline): SGHDN, FVKESK. The CDR3 has 14 amino acids. In nucleotides, the CDR3 is TGTGCCAGCAGCCAAAATCAGGTGGCCACTGAAGCTTTCTTT. Its translation is CASSQNQVATEAFF.

The gene calls are TRBV14 and TRBJ1-5, with D uncertain. Germline V gene sequence: CDR1 SGHDN, CDR2 FVKESK. This CDR3 comprises 12 residues. The germline V and J ends were trimmed by 4 bases and 4 bases, with 5 bases remaining between them. The CDR3 coding sequence is TGTGCCAGCAGCCTCCTGAATCAGCCCCAGCATTTT. This codes for CASSLLNQPQHF.

V usage is TRBV5-6 and J usage is TRBJ1-1; D is undetermined. This CDR3 contains 15 residues. Trimming took off 0 bases at V and 0 bases at J, with 9 bases between the two ends. Germline loops: CDR1 SGHDT, CDR2 YYEEEE. The CDR3 protein is CASSLAGPVNTEAFF. The CDR3 DNA follows: TGTGCCAGCAGCTTGGCCGGGCCGGTGAACACTGAAGCTTTCTTT.

V and J are TRBV4-3 and TRBJ1-6; D gene unclear. The CDR3 loop spans 18 amino acids. The V end lost 0 bases, the J end lost 0 bases, and 12 bases lay between the germline ends. Germline CDR1 and CDR2: LGHNA and YSLEER. CDR3 coding DNA: TGCGCCAGCAGCCAAGAACAGCCCAGGAGCTCCTATAATTCACCCCTCCACTTT. Protein: CASSQEQPRSSYNSPLHF.

V usage is TRBV5-4 and J usage is TRBJ2-5, with 7 bases lining up with TRBD2. CDR1 and CDR2 from the germline V gene are SGHNT and YYREEE (reference sequence). The CDR3 consists of 12 residues. V shed 4 bases, J shed 3 bases, and the junction held 0 bases outside the gene matches. CDR3 coding DNA: TGTGCCAGCAGCGCGGGGGAAGAGACCCAGTACTTC. Its protein product is CASSAGEETQYF.

In regard to this clone: An end of the junction does not agree with germline; a read error may underlie this. The chain is built from TRBV11-2 and TRBJ1-5; D uncertain. Looked up from germline, CDR1 is SGHAT and CDR2 is FQNNGV. The CDR3 contains 15 residues. CDR3 coding DNA: TGTGCCAGCAGCCTAGATGGTATAATCAATCAGCCCCAGCATTTT. Translated, it gives CASSLDGIINQPQHF. Full variable domain (missing parts from reference TRBV11-2 and TRBJ1-5): EAGVAQSPRYKIIEKRQSVAFWCNPISGHATLYWYQQILGQGPKLLIQFQNNGVVDDSQLPKDRFSAERLKGVDSTLKIQPAKLEDSAVYLCASSLDGIINQPQHFGDGTRLSIL.

V usage is TRBV18 and J usage is TRBJ2-7; 13 nucleotides align to TRBD2. Germline CDR1 and CDR2: KGHSH and LQKENI. CDR3 length: 16 residues. The trim removed 3 bases at V and 5 bases at J, leaving 7 bases unmatched. The CDR3 reads CASSPRTSGRRDEQYF. CDR3 DNA: TGTGCCAGCTCACCCCGGACTAGCGGGAGACGCGACGAGCAGTACTTC.

The chain has TRBV19 and TRBJ2-7, with 11 bases fitting TRBD2. The V gene's germline CDR1 is LNHDA and CDR2 SQIVND (reference sequence). The CDR3 sequence is 14 residues long. V shed 6 bases, J shed 4 bases, and the junction held 5 bases outside the gene matches. The CDR3 coding sequence is TGTGCCAGTAGCCGGACTAGCGGGTTTTACGAGCAGTACTTC. This sequence encodes CASSRTSGFYEQYF.

The V gene is TRBV6-4, the J gene TRBJ2-3; 9 nucleotides line up with TRBD2. Trimming cost V 5 bases and J 6 bases; bases outside gene matches: 6. CDR1 is MRHNA, CDR2 SNTAGT, per germline. The CDR3 runs to 14 residues. The CDR3 DNA reads as TGTGCCAGCAGTAGAGCGGGAGGTGGTGATACGCAGTATTTT. This gives the protein CASSRAGGGDTQYF.

The J gene is TRBJ2-1, the V gene TRBV7-2, with TRBD2 as a possible D gene (6 bases). The CDR3 contains 15 residues. The V gene's germline CDR1 is SGHTA and CDR2 FQGNSA. V was cut by 1 base and J by 5 bases, with 12 bases left in between. The CDR3 sequence is CASSLDGSPDNEQFF. As DNA, the CDR3 is TGTGCCAGCAGCTTAGACGGGAGTCCTGACAATGAGCAGTTCTTC.

The chain combines TRBV5-1 with TRBJ1-1; D is ambiguous. This CDR3 is 13 amino acids long. Per the germline V gene, CDR1 is SGHRS and CDR2 is YFSETQ. V gave up 6 bases and J gave up 1 base, with 10 bases separating them. The CDR3 DNA reads TGCGCCAGCAATGAACCGGCGAACACTGAAGCTTTCTTT. This encodes CASNEPANTEAFF.

The rearrangement links TRBV6-1 to TRBJ1-6; D is possibly TRBD1 (6 bases). Germline V gene data show CDR1 as MNHNS and CDR2 as SASEGT. The germline V and J ends were trimmed by 3 bases and 10 bases, with 13 bases remaining between them. The CDR3 is 14 amino acids. The CDR3 sequence: CASSDRGPGSPLHF. The CDR3 DNA sequence: TGTGCCAGCAGTGACAGGGGACCAGGATCACCCCTCCACTTT.